What follows are 5 T cell receptor beta chains derived from one specimen sequenced in a study of blood T cell repertoires in COVID-19. Using immunoSEQ multiplex PCR, the repertoire was profiled, and TCRdb retains in-frame clones only, with some absent. The data contain roughly 120,000 clones, 77% of them singletons. The sample was peripheral blood. The origin of the receptors is a human donor in a cohort sampled during active COVID-19.

The V call is TRBV15, the J call TRBJ1-5; 10 bases agree with TRBD1. Trimming removed 6 bases from V and 2 bases from J; junction bases left unmatched: 4. Germline assignment: CDR1 LNHNV and CDR2 YYDKDF (reference sequence). The CDR3 extends over 15 amino acids. The CDR3 DNA is TGTGCCACCAGACCCGGGACAGGGGGCAATCAGCCCCAGCATTTT. It yields the protein CATRPGTGGNQPQHF. Together with reference TRBV15 and TRBJ1-5, the CDR3 gives the full variable domain: DAMVIQNPRYQVTQFGKPVTLSCSQTLNHNVMYWYQQKSSQAPKLLFHYYDKDFNNEADTPDNFQSRRPNTSFCFLDIRSPGLGDTAMYLCATRPGTGGNQPQHFGDGTRLSIL.

The chain links TRBV13 to TRBJ1-1; 8 nucleotides match TRBD1. Trimming cost V 5 bases and J 2 bases; bases outside gene matches: 10. The length of the CDR3 is 16 residues. CDR1 is PRHDT and CDR2 is FYEKMQ in the germline V gene (reference sequence). The CDR3 here is CASSASGGRGNTEAFF. CDR3 in DNA: TGTGCCAGCAGCGCATCAGGGGGCCGGGGAAACACTGAAGCTTTCTTT.

This clone was recorded once. Written as DNA, the CDR3 is TGTGCCATCAGTGATAGGGCAGGGCTGAACACTGAAGCTTTCTTT. Translating it yields CAISDRAGLNTEAFF. The V gene is TRBV10-3, the J gene TRBJ1-1; tentative D call: TRBD1 (5 bases). Germline V gives CDR1 ENHRY, CDR2 SYGVKD. Trimming cost V 3 bases and J 0 bases, with 11 bases left between them. The CDR3 contains 15 residues.

The chain links TRBV28 to TRBJ2-1; TRBD2 agrees at 9 bases. The junction had 6 bases not matched to a gene; V was cut back by 4 bases and J by 2 bases. The CDR3 consists of 16 residues. Germline V gene sequence: CDR1 MDHEN, CDR2 SYDVKM. In DNA, the CDR3 is TGTGCCAGCAGTTCCCAGGCTAGCGGGGCCTACAATGAGCAGTTCTTC. Protein: CASSSQASGAYNEQFF.

In its sample, this clone was seen once. This rearrangement joins TRBV27 to TRBJ1-2, with D unclear. Germline V gives CDR1 MNHEY, CDR2 SMNVEV (reference sequence). V gave up 8 bases and J gave up 5 bases, with 21 bases separating them. This CDR3 spans 15 amino acids. For the CDR3, the DNA is TGTGCCAGCCGGAACACCGCGGGTTTGTTTTATGGCTACACCTTC. It encodes CASRNTAGLFYGYTF.